The following is a TCR beta chain sequence with its context. What it binds is not known. This entry belongs to a study of T cells in localized non-small cell lung cancer. Here immunoSEQ multiplex PCR was the method, and the copy in TCRdb shows in-frame clones only, minus some. The sample carries around 53,000 clones, around 80% recorded once. General observations from the study: Adjacent uninvolved lung had the highest clonality, suggesting focused antigen responses. Adjacent lung had a median around 60 of the 100 largest tumor clones. Heterogeneity cannot be ruled out, as sequencing used one tumor region only.

Material: PBMCs, obtained before any cancer treatment. The clonotype comes from a woman aged 40-69 years with stage II lung adenocarcinoma.

The CDR3 nucleotides read TGTGCCACCAGCAGAGCCGGGGATAGCAATCAGCCCCAGCATTTT. Protein sequence: CATSRAGDSNQPQHF. V is TRBV15 and J is TRBJ1-5; no firm D call. Per germline, CDR1 LNHNV and CDR2 YYDKDF (reference sequence). The CDR3 runs 15 residues. V was shortened by 1 base and J by 0 bases, with 7 bases between the two germline ends. The full variable domain, its missing parts supplied by reference TRBV15 and TRBJ1-5, is DAMVIQNPRYQVTQFGKPVTLSCSQTLNHNVMYWYQQKSSQAPKLLFHYYDKDFNNEADTPDNFQSRRPNTSFCFLDIRSPGLGDTAMYLCATSRAGDSNQPQHFGDGTRLSIL.